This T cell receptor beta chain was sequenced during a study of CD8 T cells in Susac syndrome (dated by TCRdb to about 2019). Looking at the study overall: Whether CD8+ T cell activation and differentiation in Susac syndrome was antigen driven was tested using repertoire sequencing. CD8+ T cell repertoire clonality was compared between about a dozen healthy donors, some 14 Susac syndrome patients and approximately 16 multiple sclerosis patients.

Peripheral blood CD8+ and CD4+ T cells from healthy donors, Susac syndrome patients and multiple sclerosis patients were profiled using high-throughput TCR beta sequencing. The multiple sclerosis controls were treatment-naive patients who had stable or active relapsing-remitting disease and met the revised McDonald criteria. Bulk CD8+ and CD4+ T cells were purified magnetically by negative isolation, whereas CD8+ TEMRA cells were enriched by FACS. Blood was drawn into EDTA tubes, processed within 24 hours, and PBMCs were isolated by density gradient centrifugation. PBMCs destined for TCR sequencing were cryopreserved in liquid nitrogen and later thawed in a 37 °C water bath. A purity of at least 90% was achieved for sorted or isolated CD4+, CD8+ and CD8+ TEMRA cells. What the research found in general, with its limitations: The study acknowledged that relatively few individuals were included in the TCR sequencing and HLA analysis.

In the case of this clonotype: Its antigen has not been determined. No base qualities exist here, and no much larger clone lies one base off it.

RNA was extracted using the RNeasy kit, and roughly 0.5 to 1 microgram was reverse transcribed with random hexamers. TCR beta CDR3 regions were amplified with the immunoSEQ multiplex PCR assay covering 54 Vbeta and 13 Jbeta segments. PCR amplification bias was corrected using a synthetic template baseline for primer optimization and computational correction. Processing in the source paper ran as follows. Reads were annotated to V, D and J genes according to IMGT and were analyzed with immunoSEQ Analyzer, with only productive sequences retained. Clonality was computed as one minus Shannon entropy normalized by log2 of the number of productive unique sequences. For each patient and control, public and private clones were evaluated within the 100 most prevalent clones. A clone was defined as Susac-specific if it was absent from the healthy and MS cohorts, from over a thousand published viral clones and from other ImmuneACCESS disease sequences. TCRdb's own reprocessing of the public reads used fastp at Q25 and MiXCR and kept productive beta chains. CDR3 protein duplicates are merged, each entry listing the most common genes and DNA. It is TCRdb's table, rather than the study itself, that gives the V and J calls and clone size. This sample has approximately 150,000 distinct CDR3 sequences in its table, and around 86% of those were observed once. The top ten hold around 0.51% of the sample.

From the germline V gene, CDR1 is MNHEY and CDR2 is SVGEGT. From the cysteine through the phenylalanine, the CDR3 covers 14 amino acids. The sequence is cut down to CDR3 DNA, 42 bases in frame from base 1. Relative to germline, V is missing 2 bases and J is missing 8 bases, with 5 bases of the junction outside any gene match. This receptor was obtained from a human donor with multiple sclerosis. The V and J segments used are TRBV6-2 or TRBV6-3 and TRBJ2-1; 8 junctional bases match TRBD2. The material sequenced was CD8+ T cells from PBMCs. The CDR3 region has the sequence CASSYGREVDEQFF. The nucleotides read TGTGCCAGCAGTTACGGGCGGGAGGTGGATGAGCAGTTCTTC.